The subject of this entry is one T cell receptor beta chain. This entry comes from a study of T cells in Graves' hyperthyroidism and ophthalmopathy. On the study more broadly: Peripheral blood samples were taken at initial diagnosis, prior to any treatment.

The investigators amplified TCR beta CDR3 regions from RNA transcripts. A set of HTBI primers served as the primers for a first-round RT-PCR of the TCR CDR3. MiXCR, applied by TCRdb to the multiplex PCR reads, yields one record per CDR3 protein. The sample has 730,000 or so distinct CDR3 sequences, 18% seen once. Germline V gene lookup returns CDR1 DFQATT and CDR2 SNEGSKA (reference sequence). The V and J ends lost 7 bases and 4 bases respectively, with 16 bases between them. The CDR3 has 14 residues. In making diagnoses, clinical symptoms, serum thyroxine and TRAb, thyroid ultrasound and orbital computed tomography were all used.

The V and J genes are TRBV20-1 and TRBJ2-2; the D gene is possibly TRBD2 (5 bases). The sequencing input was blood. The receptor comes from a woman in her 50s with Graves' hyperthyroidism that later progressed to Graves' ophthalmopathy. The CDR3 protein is CSDRERRCTGELFF. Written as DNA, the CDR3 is TGCAGTGATAGGGAGCGGCGCTGCACCGGGGAGCTGTTTTTT.